The 10 T cell receptor beta chains below all came from one sample that was sequenced in a study of cytomegalovirus exposure and HLA in healthy donors. Profiled with immunoSEQ multiplex PCR; TCRdb holds only in-frame clones, not every one. The sample includes a few hundred thousand clones, 75% to 95% of them seen just once. The source material was PBMCs. The receptors were sampled from a woman younger than 30 in good health and CMV-seronegative.

This rearrangement joins TRBV5-1 to TRBJ1-4, with 7 bases lining up with TRBD1. The CDR3 runs 13 residues. The trim removed 5 bases at V and 4 bases at J, leaving 2 bases unmatched. The germline CDR1 and CDR2 sequences are SGHRS and YFSETQ. In DNA form, the CDR3 reads TGCGCCAGCAGGGGACAGAATAATGAAAAACTGTTTTTT. This gives the protein CASRGQNNEKLFF.

This clone was counted at least ten times. V and J are TRBV29-1 and TRBJ1-2; the D gene is possibly TRBD1 (6 bases). The CDR3 has 8 residues. Germline assignment: CDR1 SQVTM and CDR2 ANQGSEA. CDR3 coding DNA: TGCAACACAGGGGGCTACACCTTC. Amino acid sequence: CNTGGYTF.

This clone showed up just a few times. The rearrangement links TRBV2 to TRBJ1-6, with 10 bases aligning to TRBD1. The CDR3 spans 14 residues. The germline CDR1 and CDR2 sequences are SNHLY and FYNNEI. Losses at the gene ends were 7 bases for V and 10 bases for J; bases not matched to a gene: 7. The CDR3 protein is CASMLGTGESPLHF. The CDR3 DNA follows: TGTGCCAGCATGCTCGGGACAGGGGAATCACCCCTCCACTTT.

This rearrangement joins TRBV9 to TRBJ1-2; 9 bases fit TRBD1. CDR3 length equals 18 residues. Germline CDR1 is SGDLS and CDR2 is YYNGEE. J gave up 0 bases and V 3 bases, and 12 bases lay outside the gene matches. This CDR3 is CASSASGTGFPANYGYTF. As DNA, the CDR3 is TGTGCCAGCAGCGCGTCCGGGACAGGGTTCCCGGCTAACTATGGCTACACCTTC.

The chain carries TRBV5-1 and TRBJ1-1; 7 bases map to TRBD1. J gave up 1 base and V 3 bases, and 9 bases lay outside the gene matches. Germline V lookup: CDR1 SGHRS, CDR2 YFSETQ. The CDR3 has 16 amino acids. The CDR3 reads CASSSRATGTNTEAFF. The CDR3 nucleotides read TGCGCCAGCAGCTCCCGGGCGACAGGGACGAACACTGAAGCTTTCTTT. Full variable domain (missing parts from reference TRBV5-1 and TRBJ1-1): KAGVTQTPRYLIKTRGQQVTLSCSPISGHRSVSWYQQTPGQGLQFLFEYFSETQRNKGNFPGRFSGRQFSNSRSEMNVSTLELGDSALYLCASSSRATGTNTEAFFGQGTRLTVV.

The rearrangement joins TRBV18 to TRBJ1-2; 7 bases align to TRBD1. The CDR3 contains 15 residues. Germline CDR1 KGHSH, CDR2 LQKENI. Losses at the gene ends were 3 bases for V and 6 bases for J; bases not matched to a gene: 10. The CDR3 nucleotides are TGTGCCAGCTCACCGAGTACAGGGGATGGGGATGGCTACACCTTC. Amino acids: CASSPSTGDGDGYTF. Full variable domain (rest looked up from reference TRBV18 and TRBJ1-2): NAGVMQNPRHLVRRRGQEARLRCSPMKGHSHVYWYRQLPEEGLKFMVYLQKENIIDESGMPKERFSAEFPKEGPSILRIQQVVRGDSAAYFCASSPSTGDGDGYTFGSGTRLTVV.

This chain uses TRBV5-1 with TRBJ1-1; D is perhaps TRBD1 (5 bases). Germline assignment: CDR1 SGHRS and CDR2 YFSETQ. Trimming cost V 3 bases and J 5 bases, with 11 bases left between them. This CDR3 has 13 residues. The CDR3 sequence is CASSSPGLTEAFF. The CDR3 DNA follows: TGCGCCAGCAGCTCTCCAGGGTTGACTGAAGCTTTCTTT.

The chain links TRBV5-1 to TRBJ1-5; possibly TRBD1 for D (6 bases). The CDR3 loop spans 16 amino acids. The germline CDR1 and CDR2 sequences are SGHRS and YFSETQ. V was clipped by 4 bases and J by 1 base, with 15 bases between them. The CDR3: CASSPGGGTSNQPQHF. Written as DNA, the CDR3 is TGCGCCAGCAGCCCGGGGGGGGGCACCAGCAATCAGCCCCAGCATTTT.

This chain links TRBV25-1 with TRBJ2-2, with TRBD1 matching over 7 bases. Germline lookup yields CDR1 MGHDK and CDR2 SYGVNS. The CDR3 consists of 15 residues. The trim removed 6 bases at V and 8 bases at J, leaving 12 bases unmatched. This chain's CDR3 is CASSLRQGILGELFF. In nucleotides, the CDR3 is TGTGCCAGCAGCCTCCGACAGGGAATCTTGGGGGAGCTGTTTTTT.

J is TRBJ1-1 and V is TRBV5-6, with D possibly matching TRBD1 (5 bases). Per the germline V gene, CDR1 is SGHDT and CDR2 is YYEEEE. Trimming stripped 1 base from V and 7 bases from J, with 17 bases between. CDR3 size: 15 residues. The DNA for the CDR3 is TGTGCCAGCAGCTTGACTGCAATACGGGGGGATGAAGCTTTCTTT. This sequence encodes CASSLTAIRGDEAFF.